This is a list of T cell receptor beta chains from one sample in a study of T cell repertoires in cytomegalovirus infection. TCRdb passed the reads through MiXCR, listing each CDR3 protein once. The data contain some 600,000 distinct CDR3 sequences, roughly 24% of them singletons. The source material was CD8+ T cells from PBMCs. All receptors come from a human donor in good health (CMV status not recorded). Some clones in this sample may be carry-over from other donors' samples. The CDR3 runs from the conserved cysteine through the conserved F or W. The D gene is left open where the match is weak. The size of a clone is reported for some rows only, either as once, few or many, or as a class for expanded clones.

d_call: -
clone_size: few
v_call: TRBV6-2/TRBV6-3
j_call: TRBJ1-1
cdr3_nt: TGTGCCACCGAGGGGGGCCAACGCCAAGCTTTCTTT
cdr3_aa: CATEGGQRQAFF

d_call: TRBD1
clone_size: -
v_call: TRBV6-5
j_call: TRBJ2-7
cdr3_nt: TGTGCCAGCAGTTACTCGAGGGTAGACAGGGCAAGCTCCTACGAGCAGTACTTC
cdr3_aa: CASSYSRVDRASSYEQYF

d_call: TRBD2
clone_size: many
v_call: TRBV6-6
j_call: TRBJ2-3
cdr3_nt: TGTGCCAGCAGTTACACGCAGCGGGGGACTTCCACAGATACGCAGTATTTT
cdr3_aa: CASSYTQRGTSTDTQYF

d_call: -
clone_size: few
v_call: TRBV2
j_call: TRBJ2-7
cdr3_nt: TGTGCCAGCAGTGAGTACGAGCAGTACTTC
cdr3_aa: CASSEYEQYF

d_call: -
clone_size: few
v_call: TRBV4-2
j_call: TRBJ1-2
cdr3_nt: TGTGCCAGCAGCCAAGACCCCCGGACAACTAACTATGGCTACACCTTC
cdr3_aa: CASSQDPRTTNYGYTF

d_call: -
clone_size: few
v_call: TRBV5-6
j_call: TRBJ2-6
cdr3_nt: TGTGCCAGCAGCTTGGGGGTCCCCTCTGGGGCCAACGTCCTGACTTTC
cdr3_aa: CASSLGVPSGANVLTF

d_call: -
clone_size: many
v_call: TRBV7-2
j_call: TRBJ2-5
cdr3_nt: TGTGCCAGCAGCTTACCCGCGGCAGGGGCTATGCGAGAGACCCAGTACTTC
cdr3_aa: CASSLPAAGAMRETQYF

d_call: -
clone_size: -
v_call: TRBV7-4
j_call: TRBJ1-1
cdr3_nt: TGTGCCAGCAGCCCCCCCCCCGGCGACACTGAAGCTTTCTTT
cdr3_aa: CASSPPPGDTEAFF

d_call: -
clone_size: -
v_call: TRBV12-3/TRBV12-4
j_call: TRBJ2-2
cdr3_nt: TGTGCCAGCAGCAAACCAGACACCGGGGAGCTGTTTTTT
cdr3_aa: CASSKPDTGELFF

d_call: -
clone_size: many
v_call: TRBV7-9
j_call: TRBJ1-1
cdr3_nt: TGTGCCAGCAGCGAGACAGGTTTCATGAACACTGAAGCTTTCTTT
cdr3_aa: CASSETGFMNTEAFF

d_call: TRBD2
clone_size: -
v_call: TRBV29-1
j_call: TRBJ2-2
cdr3_nt: TGCAGCGTTGAACTAGCGGGCTGGAACACCGGGGAGCTGTTTTTT
cdr3_aa: CSVELAGWNTGELFF

d_call: TRBD1
clone_size: many
v_call: TRBV7-9
j_call: TRBJ1-4
cdr3_nt: TGTGCCAGCAGCTCCTGGACAGGGGGTGATGAAAAACTGTTTTTT
cdr3_aa: CASSSWTGGDEKLFF

d_call: TRBD1
clone_size: -
v_call: TRBV9
j_call: TRBJ1-2
cdr3_nt: TGTGCCAGCAGCGTAGAGGGGGCAGGGGGCTATGGCTACACCTTC
cdr3_aa: CASSVEGAGGYGYTF

d_call: -
clone_size: many
v_call: TRBV6-6
j_call: TRBJ1-1
cdr3_nt: TGTGCCAGCAGGGGGTCCATGGGGAACACTGAAGCTTTCTTT
cdr3_aa: CASRGSMGNTEAFF

d_call: -
clone_size: -
v_call: TRBV29-1
j_call: TRBJ2-3
cdr3_nt: TGCAGCGTTGACGGCGGGGATACGCAGTATTTT
cdr3_aa: CSVDGGDTQYF

d_call: -
clone_size: many
v_call: TRBV7-6
j_call: TRBJ2-1
cdr3_nt: TGTGCCAGCAGCTTAAGGGCAGGCAGGGAGCAGTTCTTC
cdr3_aa: CASSLRAGREQFF

d_call: -
clone_size: many
v_call: TRBV7-6
j_call: TRBJ2-7
cdr3_nt: TGTGCCAGCACCCCCCAAGCTGGGGGACACCGATCCTACGAGCAGTACTTC
cdr3_aa: CASTPQAGGHRSYEQYF

d_call: -
clone_size: many
v_call: TRBV7-9
j_call: TRBJ2-1
cdr3_nt: TGTGCCAGCAGCTTAGGTCCCCGCGTCCGATACAATGAGCAGTTCTTC
cdr3_aa: CASSLGPRVRYNEQFF

d_call: -
clone_size: -
v_call: TRBV13
j_call: TRBJ2-4
cdr3_nt: TGTGCCAGCAGCTTACGCGGAGGAGCCAAAAACATTCAGTACTTC
cdr3_aa: CASSLRGGAKNIQYF

d_call: -
clone_size: -
v_call: TRBV28
j_call: TRBJ2-5
cdr3_nt: TGTGCCAGCACTGGGGGCACCTTAAGTGAAGAGACCCAGTACTTC
cdr3_aa: CASTGGTLSEETQYF

d_call: -
clone_size: few
v_call: TRBV20-1
j_call: TRBJ2-5
cdr3_nt: TGCAGTGCTAGACATCTGATCACAAAAGAGACCCAGTACTTC
cdr3_aa: CSARHLITKETQYF

d_call: -
clone_size: many
v_call: TRBV7-9
j_call: TRBJ2-7
cdr3_nt: TGTGCCAGCAGCTTAGTCGCGACAGGAGCCTACGAGCAGTACTTC
cdr3_aa: CASSLVATGAYEQYF

d_call: TRBD1
clone_size: -
v_call: TRBV15
j_call: TRBJ2-5
cdr3_nt: TGTGTCACCAGCGGCGACAGGGCCCAAGAGACCCAGTACTTC
cdr3_aa: CVTSGDRAQETQYF

d_call: -
clone_size: -
v_call: TRBV4-2
j_call: TRBJ2-3
cdr3_nt: TGTGCCAGCAGCCAAGATCCCCGCAGCGCTTACCTCACAGATACGCAGTATTTT
cdr3_aa: CASSQDPRSAYLTDTQYF

d_call: TRBD2
clone_size: few
v_call: TRBV20-1
j_call: TRBJ2-5
cdr3_nt: TGCAGTACTTACCTAGCGGGGGGTGAGGAAGAGACCCAGTACTTC
cdr3_aa: CSTYLAGGEEETQYF

d_call: -
clone_size: many
v_call: TRBV7-9
j_call: TRBJ2-7
cdr3_nt: TGTGCCAGCAGTGGAGGGTCCTACGAGCAGTACTTC
cdr3_aa: CASSGGSYEQYF

d_call: TRBD1
clone_size: few
v_call: TRBV29-1
j_call: TRBJ1-3
cdr3_nt: TGCAGCGTCTCCGGGACAGATGGAAACACCATATATTTT
cdr3_aa: CSVSGTDGNTIYF

d_call: -
clone_size: -
v_call: TRBV12-3/TRBV12-4
j_call: TRBJ2-1
cdr3_nt: TGTGCCAGCGCTAGGGCAGGAGGTAATGAGCAGTTCTTC
cdr3_aa: CASARAGGNEQFF

d_call: -
clone_size: many
v_call: TRBV28
j_call: TRBJ2-2
cdr3_nt: TGTGCCAGCAGTTTTATTGGCGTGGGGGAGCTGTTTTTT
cdr3_aa: CASSFIGVGELFF

d_call: -
clone_size: few
v_call: TRBV25-1
j_call: TRBJ1-5
cdr3_nt: TGTGCCAGCAGCCAGGGAATAAGCAATCAGCCCCAGCATTTT
cdr3_aa: CASSQGISNQPQHF

d_call: -
clone_size: -
v_call: TRBV7-3
j_call: TRBJ1-1
cdr3_nt: TGTGCCAGCAGCTTAAATAGGGAGGTGAACACTGAAGCTTTCTTT
cdr3_aa: CASSLNREVNTEAFF

d_call: -
clone_size: -
v_call: TRBV28
j_call: TRBJ1-1
cdr3_nt: TGTGCCAGCAGGCCGCCCGGGACGAAGAACACTGAAGCTTTCTTT
cdr3_aa: CASRPPGTKNTEAFF

d_call: -
clone_size: -
v_call: TRBV20-1
j_call: TRBJ2-1
cdr3_nt: TGCAGTGCTAGACGACAGCGGACCAGCTCCTACAATGAGCAGTTCTTC
cdr3_aa: CSARRQRTSSYNEQFF

d_call: -
clone_size: -
v_call: TRBV6-5
j_call: TRBJ1-1
cdr3_nt: TGTGCCACTTTTGTTAGGGGAGTTGGCACTGAAGCTTTCTTT
cdr3_aa: CATFVRGVGTEAFF

d_call: -
clone_size: few
v_call: TRBV14
j_call: TRBJ2-5
cdr3_nt: TGTGCCAGCAGCCAAGGTTTCGAAGAGACCCAGTACTTC
cdr3_aa: CASSQGFEETQYF

d_call: TRBD1
clone_size: many
v_call: TRBV25-1
j_call: TRBJ2-5
cdr3_nt: TGTGCCAGCAGTGAACCTGGACAGGGACGAGGAGAGACCCAGTACTTC
cdr3_aa: CASSEPGQGRGETQYF

d_call: -
clone_size: few
v_call: TRBV29-1
j_call: TRBJ2-7
cdr3_nt: TGCAGCGCCGGACCGTCCTACGAGCAGTACTTC
cdr3_aa: CSAGPSYEQYF

d_call: -
clone_size: many
v_call: TRBV6-5
j_call: TRBJ1-2
cdr3_nt: TGTGCCAGCAGTTACTCGGCGGGGGGCTTGAACTATGGCTACACCTTC
cdr3_aa: CASSYSAGGLNYGYTF

d_call: -
clone_size: many
v_call: TRBV7-9
j_call: TRBJ2-1
cdr3_nt: TGTGCCAGCAGCTTAGGACAAGCCGGTCTCAATGAGCAGTTCTTC
cdr3_aa: CASSLGQAGLNEQFF

d_call: TRBD1
clone_size: -
v_call: TRBV7-6
j_call: TRBJ1-2
cdr3_nt: TGTGCCAGCAGCTTGGAGTCGGGACAGAACTATGGCTACACCTTC
cdr3_aa: CASSLESGQNYGYTF

d_call: -
clone_size: -
v_call: TRBV28
j_call: TRBJ1-5
cdr3_nt: TGTGCCATCGGCGTCAGTTCTTATAGCAATCAGCCCCAGCATTTT
cdr3_aa: CAIGVSSYSNQPQHF

d_call: -
clone_size: -
v_call: TRBV6-6
j_call: TRBJ1-1
cdr3_nt: TGTGCCAGCAGTTACGGGGGGGCGTCGAACACTGAAGCTTTCTTT
cdr3_aa: CASSYGGASNTEAFF

d_call: -
clone_size: many
v_call: TRBV6-2/TRBV6-3
j_call: TRBJ1-1
cdr3_nt: TGTGCCAGCACAATCGGGAACACTGAAGCTTTCTTT
cdr3_aa: CASTIGNTEAFF